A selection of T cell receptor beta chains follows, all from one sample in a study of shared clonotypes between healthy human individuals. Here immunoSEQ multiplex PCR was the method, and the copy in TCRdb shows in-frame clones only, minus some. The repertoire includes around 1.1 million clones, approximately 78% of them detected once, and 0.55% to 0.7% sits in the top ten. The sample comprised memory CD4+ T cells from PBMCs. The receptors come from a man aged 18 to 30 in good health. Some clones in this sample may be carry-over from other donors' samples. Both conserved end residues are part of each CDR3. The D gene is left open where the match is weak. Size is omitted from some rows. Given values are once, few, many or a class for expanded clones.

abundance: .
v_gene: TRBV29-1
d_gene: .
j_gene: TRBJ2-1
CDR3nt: TGCAGCGTTGCCCTGGGGTCCAATGAGCAGTTCTTC
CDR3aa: CSVALGSNEQFF

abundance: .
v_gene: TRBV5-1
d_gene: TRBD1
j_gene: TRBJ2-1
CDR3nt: TGCGCCAGCAGCTTGCGGGACAGGGGACGGGATGAGCAGTTCTTC
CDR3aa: CASSLRDRGRDEQFF

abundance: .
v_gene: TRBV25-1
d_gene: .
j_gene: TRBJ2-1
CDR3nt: TGTGCCAGCAGTGAGGGGGGCAATGGGGGTTATGAGCAGTTCTTC
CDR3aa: CASSEGGNGGYEQFF

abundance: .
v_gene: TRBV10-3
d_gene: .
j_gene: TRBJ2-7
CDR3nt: TGTGCCATCAGTGAGGGGTCGGGACGGGGTTTAAGGGACGAGCAGTACTTC
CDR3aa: CAISEGSGRGLRDEQYF

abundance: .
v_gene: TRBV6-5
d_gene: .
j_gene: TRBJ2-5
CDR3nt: TGTGCCAGCAGTTACTCTGGGATTCAGTACTTC
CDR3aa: CASSYSGIQYF

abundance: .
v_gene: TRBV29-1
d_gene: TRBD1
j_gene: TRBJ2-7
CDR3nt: TGCAGCGTGGGACAGGGGGTCCCCTCCTACGAGCAGTACTTC
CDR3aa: CSVGQGVPSYEQYF

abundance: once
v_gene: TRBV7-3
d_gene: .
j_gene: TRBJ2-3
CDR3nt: TGTGCCAGCAGCTTAACCGGGACGGTAACAGATACGCAGTATTTT
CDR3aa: CASSLTGTVTDTQYF

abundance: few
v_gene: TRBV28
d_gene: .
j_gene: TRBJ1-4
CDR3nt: TGTGCCAGCAGTAGCCACACAGCAACTAATGAAAAACTGTTTTTT
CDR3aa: CASSSHTATNEKLFF

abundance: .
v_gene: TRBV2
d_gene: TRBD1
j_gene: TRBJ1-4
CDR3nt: TGTGCCAGCAGTGAAGACCGGACAGGGGGGAATGAAAAACTGTTTTTT
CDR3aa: CASSEDRTGGNEKLFF

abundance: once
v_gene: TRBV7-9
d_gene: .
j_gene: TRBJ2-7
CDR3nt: TGTGCCAGCAGCTTAATCGGCCGGACAGTCATCTCCTACGAGCAGTACTTC
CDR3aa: CASSLIGRTVISYEQYF

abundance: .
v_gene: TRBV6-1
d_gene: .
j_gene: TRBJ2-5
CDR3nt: TGTGCCAGCAGTGTGGGGGGAATGGAGACCCAGTACTTC
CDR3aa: CASSVGGMETQYF

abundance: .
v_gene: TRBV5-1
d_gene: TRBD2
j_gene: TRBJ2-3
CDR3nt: TGCGCCAGCAGCAGAGACCAACTAGCGGGGACCACAGATACGCAGTATTTT
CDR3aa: CASSRDQLAGTTDTQYF

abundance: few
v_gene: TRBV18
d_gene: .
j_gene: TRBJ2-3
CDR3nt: TGTGCCAGCTCTCAGTCGGGCACAGATACGCAGTATTTT
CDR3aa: CASSQSGTDTQYF

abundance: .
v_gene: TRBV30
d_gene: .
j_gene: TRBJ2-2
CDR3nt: TGTGCCTGGACAGGGAACACCGGGGAGCTGTTTTTT
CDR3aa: CAWTGNTGELFF

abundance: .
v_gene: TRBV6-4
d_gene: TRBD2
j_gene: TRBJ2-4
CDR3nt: TGTGCCAGCAGTGCGGGGGGCATTCAGTACTTC
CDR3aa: CASSAGGIQYF

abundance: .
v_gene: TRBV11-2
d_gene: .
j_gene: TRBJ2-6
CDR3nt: TGTGCCAGCAGCTTAGCTGGGGCCAACGTCCTGACTTTC
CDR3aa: CASSLAGANVLTF

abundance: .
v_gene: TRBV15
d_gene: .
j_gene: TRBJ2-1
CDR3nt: TGTGCCACCAGCAGGGCGGGATCCCTTTACAATGAGCAGTTCTTC
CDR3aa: CATSRAGSLYNEQFF

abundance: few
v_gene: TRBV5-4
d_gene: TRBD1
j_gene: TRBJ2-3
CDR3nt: TGTGCCAGCAGCCGAACAGGGGTTTCTGCCGATACGCAGTATTTT
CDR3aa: CASSRTGVSADTQYF

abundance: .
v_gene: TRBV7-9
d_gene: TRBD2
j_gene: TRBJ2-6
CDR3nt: TGTGCCAGCAGCTTATCTAGCGGGAGGGCCTCTGGGGCCAACGTCCTGACTTTC
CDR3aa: CASSLSSGRASGANVLTF

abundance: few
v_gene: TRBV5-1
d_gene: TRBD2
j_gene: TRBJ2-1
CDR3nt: TGCGCCAGCAGCTTGTTTCTAGCGGGAGGGCCTGGTGAGCAGTTCTTC
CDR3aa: CASSLFLAGGPGEQFF

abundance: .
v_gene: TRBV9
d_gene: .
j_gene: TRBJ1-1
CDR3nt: TGTGCCAGCAGCCAGATGAACACTGAAGCTTTCTTT
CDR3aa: CASSQMNTEAFF

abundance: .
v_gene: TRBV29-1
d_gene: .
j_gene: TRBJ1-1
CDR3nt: TGCAGCGTCATGGCAGGGTGGGGGATGAACACTGAAGCTTTCTTT
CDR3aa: CSVMAGWGMNTEAFF

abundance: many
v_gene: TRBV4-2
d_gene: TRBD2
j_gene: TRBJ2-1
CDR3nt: TGTGCCAGCAGCCAAGACTCGGGGGGAAGCTCCTACAATGAGCAGTTCTTC
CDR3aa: CASSQDSGGSSYNEQFF

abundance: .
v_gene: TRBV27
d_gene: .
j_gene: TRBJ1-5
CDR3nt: TGTGCCAGCAGTTTATTCGGTAGCAATCAGCCCCAGCATTTT
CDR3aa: CASSLFGSNQPQHF